This is a list of T cell receptor beta chains from one sample in a study of CD8+ T cells in alopecia areata. Assay: immunoSEQ multiplex PCR; the TCRdb copy retains only in-frame clones and omits some. Of around 190,000 clones listed, 45% to 75% are singletons. The sequences come from CD4+ T cells sorted from blood, collected at week 4, from a patient treated with tofacitinib. These receptors all come from a human donor with alopecia areata. CDR3s include the opening cysteine and the closing phenylalanine or tryptophan. Fields, in order: clone size, J gene, D gene, V gene, CDR3 DNA, CDR3 protein. The D gene is left open where the match is weak. A row's size may be missing; if present it is once, few, many or a size class.

>few|TRBJ1-5|TRBD1|TRBV6-1
TGTGCCAGCAGTGACAGGACAGGCGTGCATCAGCCCCAGCATTTT
CASSDRTGVHQPQHF
>NA|TRBJ2-1|TRBD2|TRBV29-1
TGCAGCGTGGGACTAGCGGACGCCAGCTCCTACAATGAGCAGTTCTTC
CSVGLADASSYNEQFF
>NA|TRBJ2-7|TRBD2|TRBV9
TGTGCCAGCAGCCGACTAGCGGGAAGCTCCTACGAGCAGTACTTC
CASSRLAGSSYEQYF
>few|TRBJ2-7|NA|TRBV5-1
TGCGCCAGCAGCTTGAAGGACCCAAAGTACGAGCAGTACTTC
CASSLKDPKYEQYF
>few|TRBJ2-1|TRBD2|TRBV30
TGTGCCTGGAGTGTATTAGCGGGACCCTACAATGAGCAGTTCTTC
CAWSVLAGPYNEQFF
>NA|TRBJ2-7|TRBD2|TRBV25-1
TGTGCCAGCAGTGAATACCGCGGGAGGGCCGAGCAGTACTTC
CASSEYRGRAEQYF
>NA|TRBJ1-4|NA|TRBV15
TGTGCCACCAGCCCCGGGACGGGAGGGCATGAAAAACTGTTTTTT
CATSPGTGGHEKLFF
>NA|TRBJ2-5|NA|TRBV29-1
TGCAGCGTTTCGACGCTACAGGGAGAGACCCAGTACTTC
CSVSTLQGETQYF
>NA|TRBJ2-4|TRBD1|TRBV6-5
TGTGCCAGCAGTGACAGGGTCGGCAAAAACATTCAGTACTTC
CASSDRVGKNIQYF
>once|TRBJ2-1|NA|TRBV7-9
TGTGCCAGCACTTCAGGGACCTACAATGAGCAGTTCTTC
CASTSGTYNEQFF
>NA|TRBJ1-5|NA|TRBV6-5
TGTGCCAGCAGTCCGGACAGCGGCAAGCCCCAGCATTTT
CASSPDSGKPQHF
>NA|TRBJ2-5|TRBD2|TRBV7-2
TGTGCCAGCAGCTTAGTGTCGGCTAGCGGGAGGGAGACCCAGTACTTC
CASSLVSASGRETQYF
>NA|TRBJ2-2|NA|TRBV7-9
TGTGCCAGCAGCTCCTTAGCGGAAAACACCGGGGAGCTGTTTTTT
CASSSLAENTGELFF
>NA|TRBJ2-1|TRBD2|TRBV5-1
TGCGCCAGGCCGGAGGTAGCGGGAGAGGTTAGGTCCTACAATGAGCAGTTCTTC
CARPEVAGEVRSYNEQFF
>NA|TRBJ2-7|TRBD2|TRBV2
TGTGCCAGCAGGGCCGGGACTAGCGCTCTCTACGAGCAGTACTTC
CASRAGTSALYEQYF
>NA|TRBJ1-5|NA|TRBV4-1
TGCGCCAGCAGCCAAGAGGGCCTTTATAGCAATCAGCCCCAGCATTTT
CASSQEGLYSNQPQHF
>NA|TRBJ2-7|NA|TRBV18
TGTGCCAGCTCACCATTGGACTCCTACGAGCAGTACTTC
CASSPLDSYEQYF
>NA|TRBJ1-4|TRBD1|TRBV9
TGTGCCAGCAGCTCACGGACAGGGCCTAATGAAAAACTGTTTTTT
CASSSRTGPNEKLFF
>few|TRBJ2-7|TRBD1|TRBV7-2
TGTGCCAGCAGCTCGCAACAGGGGGGAGCCTACGAGCAGTACTTC
CASSSQQGGAYEQYF
>NA|TRBJ1-2|TRBD1|TRBV5-1
TGCGCCAGCAGTTCGGGACAGGGGGCGCTGGACTATGGCTACACCTTC
CASSSGQGALDYGYTF
>NA|TRBJ2-3|TRBD1|TRBV18
TGTGCCAGCTCCCTACCGGGACAGACGCAGTATTTT
CASSLPGQTQYF
>NA|TRBJ2-5|TRBD1|TRBV5-1
TGCGCCAGCAGCTTGCAGGACAGGGAGGTGACCCAGTACTTC
CASSLQDREVTQYF
>NA|TRBJ2-1|NA|TRBV27
TGTGCCAGCAGTTTGTTCGAGACAAGGTCCTACAATGAGCAGTTCTTC
CASSLFETRSYNEQFF
>NA|TRBJ2-1|NA|TRBV29-1
TGCAGCGTTGAGCGGAATTACAATGAGCAGTTCTTC
CSVERNYNEQFF
>NA|TRBJ2-5|NA|TRBV2
TGTGCCTCAGCCTCAGGGGAGACTCAAGAGACCCAGTACTTC
CASASGETQETQYF
>NA|TRBJ2-3|NA|TRBV30
TGTGCCTGGATACCGTTTCCCACGGGAGCGATCACAGATACGCAGTATTTT
CAWIPFPTGAITDTQYF
>NA|TRBJ2-1|TRBD1|TRBV18
TGTGCCAGCTCACCACCCGGGACAGGGAGCAATGAGCAGTTCTTC
CASSPPGTGSNEQFF
>NA|TRBJ2-3|NA|TRBV6-5
TGTGCCAGCAGTCCCGGGACTGACTCAGATACGCAGTATTTT
CASSPGTDSDTQYF
>NA|TRBJ2-7|NA|TRBV7-2
TGTGCCAGCAGCCCACAGGGCCTCTCCTACGAGCAGTACTTC
CASSPQGLSYEQYF
>NA|TRBJ1-2|NA|TRBV9
TGTGCCAGCAGCGTAGAAGCTTTAGGTGGTGGCTACACCTTC
CASSVEALGGGYTF
>NA|TRBJ2-5|NA|TRBV29-1
TGCAGCGCCGGGGACGCCTCTTCTCCGAGGTCGAGAGAGACCCAGTACTTC
CSAGDASSPRSRETQYF
>NA|TRBJ2-6|TRBD1|TRBV5-1
TGCGCCAGCAGTCGGCTCTGGGGACAGGGGGCCTCTGGGGCCAACGTCCTGACTTTC
CASSRLWGQGASGANVLTF
>NA|TRBJ2-7|NA|TRBV11-2
TGTGCCAGCATTCGACAAAGGGGTCTCGAGCAGTACTTC
CASIRQRGLEQYF
>NA|TRBJ2-1|TRBD2|TRBV29-1
TGCAGCCACTGGGCCAGCGGGAGTGGAAATGAGCAGTTCTTC
CSHWASGSGNEQFF
>NA|TRBJ1-2|TRBD1|TRBV6-5
TGTGCCAGCAGGCGACAGGGAAACTATGGCTACACCTTC
CASRRQGNYGYTF